This entry concerns a single T cell receptor beta chain. The antigen remains unidentified. The repertoire was sequenced with immunoSEQ multiplex PCR; TCRdb's copy has only in-frame clones and lacks some. The sample includes 2 million or so clones, 85% to 95% of them seen just once. The record originates from a study of shared clonotypes between healthy human individuals. Study results and limitations: Donor scarcity curtailed the genetic and exposure-history diversity represented herein.

Naive CD8 populations comprised CD45RO-negative cells positively selected for CCR7, excluding terminally differentiated effector memory CD45RA+ cells. The origin of this receptor is a man between 18 and 29 years old in good health. The material sequenced was naive CD8+ T cells sorted from blood.

The CDR3 spells CASGSPSHYNEQFF. CDR3 DNA: TGTGCCAGTGGGTCGCCGAGCCACTACAATGAGCAGTTCTTC. V gene TRBV27 combines with J gene TRBJ2-1; D is unclear. V was clipped by 9 bases and J by 3 bases, with 15 bases between them. This CDR3 has 14 residues. Germline V gene sequence: CDR1 MNHEY, CDR2 SMNVEV (reference sequence).